Included here is one T cell receptor beta chain sequence, with context. Its target is unknown. Amplification used 60 Vbeta primers and 13 Jbeta primers. Data came from immunoSEQ multiplex PCR; TCRdb stores just in-frame clones and leaves some out. The table lists about 170,000 clones, 60% to 85% of them singletons. The data were obtained in a study of cytomegalovirus exposure and HLA in healthy donors. For the study at large: Unique TCR beta sequences numbering over 100 million came from approximately 180 million T cells in an earlier analysis. Points from the study as a whole: Earlier analysis looked at TCR beta V segments, and most were productive about 87% or about 30% of the time.

The sequenced material came from PBMCs. The sequence was obtained from a female donor in good health and CMV-seronegative.

The DNA for the CDR3 is TGTGCCAGCAGACGACTAGCGGGGGGGCGTGAGCAGTTCTTC. Encoded protein: CASRRLAGGREQFF. The chain links TRBV6-5 to TRBJ2-1, with 14 positions matching TRBD2. Germline V CDR1 and CDR2: MNHEY, SVGAGI. After removal of 6 bases from V and 9 bases from J, the junction contained 4 bases not matched to a gene. The CDR3 has 14 amino acids.